This is a list of T cell receptor beta chains from one sample in a study of blood T cell repertoires in COVID-19. The method was immunoSEQ multiplex PCR; TCRdb's version includes in-frame clones alone and lacks a portion of them. Here the sample spans 380,000 or so clones, 88% being singletons. Sequencing was carried out using PBMCs or T cells enriched from blood (not recorded which). The source is a woman aged 25 to 39 with acute COVID-19. Both conserved end residues are part of each CDR3. The order of the fields is D gene, V gene, clone size, J gene, CDR3 DNA, CDR3 protein. A D gene is named only where the DNA matches it firmly. Expanded clones are given a class, and other clones once, few, many or no size at all.

TRBD1	TRBV24-1	.	TRBJ1-5	TGTGCCACCAGTGATGGGGGACAGACGATCAATCAGCCCCAGCATTTT	CATSDGGQTINQPQHF
TRBD1	TRBV20-1	.	TRBJ2-1	TGCAGTGCTATTGACAGGGTATTTTCGGCAGGTGAGCAGTTCTTC	CSAIDRVFSAGEQFF
TRBD1	TRBV7-6	.	TRBJ1-1	TGTGCCAGCAGCCAACCCGACAGGGACACTGAAGCTTTCTTT	CASSQPDRDTEAFF
.	TRBV9	.	TRBJ1-1	TGTGCCAGCAGCGCAGCCCTAGGACAGACTAATATGAACACTGAAGCTTTCTTT	CASSAALGQTNMNTEAFF
.	TRBV11-2	few	TRBJ1-4	TGTGCCAGCAGCTTAGATGGGGGGGCTGGTGAAAAACTGTTTTTT	CASSLDGGAGEKLFF
TRBD2	TRBV2	.	TRBJ2-7	TGTGCCAGCAGTGAGGCGGGGGGAGCCTACGAGCAGTACTTC	CASSEAGGAYEQYF
TRBD1	TRBV30	.	TRBJ1-6	TGTGCCTGGGGTCGCCTTCAGGGGGCGGGGAATTCACCCCTCCACTTT	CAWGRLQGAGNSPLHF
TRBD1	TRBV7-9	.	TRBJ1-4	TGTGCCAGCAGTCCGCCGGGACAGGGGCGTGAAAAACTGTTTTTT	CASSPPGQGREKLFF
TRBD1	TRBV7-8	.	TRBJ1-3	TGTGCCAGCAGCCCAGGGACAGGGGTCGGAAACACCATATATTTT	CASSPGTGVGNTIYF
.	TRBV21-1	.	TRBJ2-3	TGTGCCAGCAGCCCCGATAGCGGGGGTGTCCGGGATACGCAGTATTTT	CASSPDSGGVRDTQYF
.	TRBV2	.	TRBJ2-3	TGTGCCAGCAGTGAGCGGGGCCTAGATACGCAGTATTTT	CASSERGLDTQYF
TRBD1	TRBV5-1	.	TRBJ2-1	TGCGCCAGCGCTGAGCAGGGGGCTTTCAATGAGCAGTTCTTC	CASAEQGAFNEQFF
.	TRBV5-1	once	TRBJ2-7	TGCGCCAGCAGCTTGCTTTCTAGCTCCTACGAGCAGTACTTC	CASSLLSSSYEQYF
TRBD2	TRBV11-2	.	TRBJ2-3	TGTGCCAGCAGCTTCCCCGGGACTAGCGGGGGGATTGGAACAGATACGCAGTATTTT	CASSFPGTSGGIGTDTQYF
.	TRBV12-5	.	TRBJ1-4	TGTGCTAGTGGTTTGTCACAGGCAGCAGGGCTAGGTGAAAAACTGTTTTTT	CASGLSQAAGLGEKLFF
TRBD1	TRBV6-5	.	TRBJ1-6	TGTGCCAGCAGAGACAGGGATAATTCACCCCTCCACTTT	CASRDRDNSPLHF
TRBD1	TRBV3-1/TRBV3-2	.	TRBJ1-1	TGTGCCAGCAGAAGACAGGGAACCACTGAAGCTTTCTTT	CASRRQGTTEAFF
.	TRBV7-9	.	TRBJ1-6	TGTGCCAGCAGCGAGGGAGACCTCGGGAATTCACCCCTCCACTTT	CASSEGDLGNSPLHF
TRBD1	TRBV12-5	.	TRBJ1-6	TGTGCTAGTGGTCCGGGGACAGTCTATAATTCACCCCTCCACTTT	CASGPGTVYNSPLHF
TRBD1	TRBV5-6	.	TRBJ1-1	TGTGCCAGCAGCACCTCTCGGACAGGGGAGAACACTGAAGCTTTCTTT	CASSTSRTGENTEAFF
.	TRBV13	.	TRBJ1-1	TGTGCCAGCAGCGCACGGGGAGGAAGCACTGAAGCTTTCTTT	CASSARGGSTEAFF
TRBD1	TRBV5-1	.	TRBJ2-7	TGCGCCAGCAGCAAATGGACAGGGGAATCCGAGCAGTACTTC	CASSKWTGESEQYF
.	TRBV5-4	.	TRBJ1-2	TGTGCCAGCAGCTTGTATCCCCTGCGGGGCTACACCTTC	CASSLYPLRGYTF
TRBD1	TRBV27	.	TRBJ2-5	TGTGCCAGCGGTCAGGGGGCGTTGGTGGAGACCCAGTACTTC	CASGQGALVETQYF
.	TRBV27	few	TRBJ1-2	TGTGCCAGCAGTCGGCAGGGTTTCGATGGCTACACCTTC	CASSRQGFDGYTF
.	TRBV7-6	.	TRBJ1-2	TGTGCCAGCAGCTTAATGGCAGCGGCCGGGAGGGATGGCTACACCTTC	CASSLMAAAGRDGYTF
TRBD1	TRBV7-2	.	TRBJ2-5	TGTGCCAGCAGCTTAGACAGGGGGGCAGAGACCCAGTACTTC	CASSLDRGAETQYF
TRBD1	TRBV24-1	.	TRBJ1-2	TGTGCCACCTCCCCCTCAGGGGGCTTTGGCTACACCTTC	CATSPSGGFGYTF
.	TRBV6-5	.	TRBJ1-5	TGTGCCAGCAGTTGGGAGGGTCAGCCCCAGCATTTT	CASSWEGQPQHF
TRBD1	TRBV6-2/TRBV6-3	.	TRBJ1-1	TGTGCCAGCAGCAGGGGACAGTCGAACACTGAAGCTTTCTTT	CASSRGQSNTEAFF
.	TRBV28	.	TRBJ2-3	TGTGCCAGCAGCCAAACAGATACGCAGTATTTT	CASSQTDTQYF
.	TRBV18	.	TRBJ2-5	TGTGCCAGCCGGAGCCCCGGGAAACAAGAGACCCAGTACTTC	CASRSPGKQETQYF
TRBD1	TRBV29-1	once	TRBJ1-3	TGCAGCGTTGAAGGACAGGGTTCAGGAAACACCATATATTTT	CSVEGQGSGNTIYF
.	TRBV28	.	TRBJ1-2	TGTGCCAGCAGTTTTTACCCCCCGACAGGAAGTGGCTACACCTTC	CASSFYPPTGSGYTF
.	TRBV7-9	few	TRBJ1-2	TGTGCCAGCAGCTACCTACAGGATAACTATGGCTACACCTTC	CASSYLQDNYGYTF
.	TRBV19	few	TRBJ1-4	TGTGCCAGTAGTACCCCCTGGGAGGGAAGAGTCCATAATGAAAAACTGTTTTTT	CASSTPWEGRVHNEKLFF
.	TRBV7-2	.	TRBJ1-5	TGTGCCAGCAGCTTGTGGTCGGGAAATCAGCCCCAGCATTTT	CASSLWSGNQPQHF
.	TRBV5-1	.	TRBJ1-6	TGCGCCAGCAGCCCAGGATACTCCTATAATTCACCCCTCCACTTT	CASSPGYSYNSPLHF
.	TRBV7-9	.	TRBJ1-1	TGTGCCAGCAGCCCACAGGCGAACACTGAAGCTTTCTTT	CASSPQANTEAFF
TRBD2	TRBV11-2	.	TRBJ2-7	TGTGCCAGCAGTATTAGCGGGGGGGGTCCCTACGAGCAGTACTTC	CASSISGGGPYEQYF
.	TRBV7-2	.	TRBJ1-3	TGTGCCAGCAGCTTAGTAGGCGGGGCTGGAAACACCATATATTTT	CASSLVGGAGNTIYF
.	TRBV10-1	few	TRBJ1-2	TGCGCCAGCACTAGACCAGCTAACTATGGCTACACCTTC	CASTRPANYGYTF